This T cell receptor beta chain was recovered during a study of CD8+CD57+ T cells in acquired aplastic anemia. In the study overall: Sorted CD4+ and CD8+ cells yielded around 3.3 ug of DNA on average.

The germline gives CDR1 SGHTA, CDR2 FQGNSA. V gave up 1 base and J gave up 7 bases, with 11 bases separating them. The CDR3 totals 13 residues. Profiling of TCR beta VDJ combinations and CDR3 sequences used genomic DNA as template. Using its own MiXCR run on the reads, TCRdb lists one record per CDR3 protein. Found here are about 110,000 distinct CDR3 sequences, around 53% of them singletons; the top ten hold under 35%. J is TRBJ2-7 and V is TRBV7-2; D ambiguous. The sequence was obtained from a human donor in good health, serving as a control. The sample taken for sequencing was sorted CD4+, CD8+, or CD8+CD57+ T cells (not recorded which) from PBMCs. The CDR3 DNA is TGTGCCAGCAGCTTAGGGCGGCTATGGGAGCAGTACTTC. Protein product: CASSLGRLWEQYF.